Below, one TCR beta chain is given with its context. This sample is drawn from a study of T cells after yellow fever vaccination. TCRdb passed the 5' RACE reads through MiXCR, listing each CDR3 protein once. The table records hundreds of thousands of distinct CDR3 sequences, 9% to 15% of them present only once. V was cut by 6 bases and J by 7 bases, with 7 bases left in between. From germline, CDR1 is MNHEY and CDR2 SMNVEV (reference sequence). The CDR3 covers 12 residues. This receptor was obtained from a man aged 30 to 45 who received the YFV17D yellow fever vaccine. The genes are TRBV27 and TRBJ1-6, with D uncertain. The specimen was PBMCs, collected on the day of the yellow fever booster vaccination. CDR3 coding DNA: TGTGCCAGCAGGTCACTCAATTCACCCCTCCACTTT. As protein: CASRSLNSPLHF.